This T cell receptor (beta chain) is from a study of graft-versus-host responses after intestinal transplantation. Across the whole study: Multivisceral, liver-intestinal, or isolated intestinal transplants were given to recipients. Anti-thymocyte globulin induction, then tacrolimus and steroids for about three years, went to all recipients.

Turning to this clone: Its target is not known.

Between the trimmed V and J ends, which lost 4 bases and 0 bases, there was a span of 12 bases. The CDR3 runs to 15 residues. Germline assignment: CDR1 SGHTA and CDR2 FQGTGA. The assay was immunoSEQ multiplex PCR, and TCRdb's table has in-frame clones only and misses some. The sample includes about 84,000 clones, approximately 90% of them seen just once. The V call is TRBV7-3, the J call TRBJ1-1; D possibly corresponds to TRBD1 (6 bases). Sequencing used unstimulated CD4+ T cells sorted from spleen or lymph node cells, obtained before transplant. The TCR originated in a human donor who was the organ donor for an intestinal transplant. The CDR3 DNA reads TGTGCCAGCAGCTCTTCAGGACAGTTGAACACTGAAGCTTTCTTT. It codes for CASSSSGQLNTEAFF.